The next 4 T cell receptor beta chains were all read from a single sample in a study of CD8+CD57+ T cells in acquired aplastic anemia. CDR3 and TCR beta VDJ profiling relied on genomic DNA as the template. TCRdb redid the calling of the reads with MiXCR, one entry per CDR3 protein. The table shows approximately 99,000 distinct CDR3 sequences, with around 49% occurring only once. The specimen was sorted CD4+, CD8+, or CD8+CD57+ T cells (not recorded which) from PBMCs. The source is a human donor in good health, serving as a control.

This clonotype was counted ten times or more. The CDR3 here is CASSPHDRGFDGYTF. DNA of the CDR3: TGTGCCAGCAGCCCCCATGACAGGGGATTTGATGGCTACACCTTC. The chain joins TRBV9 to TRBJ1-2; 8 positions match TRBD1. The CDR3 has 15 amino acids. CDR1 is SGDLS, CDR2 YYNGEE, per germline. V trimming: 4 bases; J trimming: 6 bases; junction bases outside the gene matches: 11. Full variable domain (missing parts from reference TRBV9 and TRBJ1-2): DSGVTQTPKHLITATGQRVTLRCSPRSGDLSVYWYQQSLDQGLQFLIQYYNGEERAKGNILERFSAQQFPDLHSELNLSSLELGDSALYFCASSPHDRGFDGYTFGSGTRLTVV.

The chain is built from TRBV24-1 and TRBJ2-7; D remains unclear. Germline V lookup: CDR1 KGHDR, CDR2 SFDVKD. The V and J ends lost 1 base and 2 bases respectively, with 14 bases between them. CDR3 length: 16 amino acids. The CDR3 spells CATSDFGRKVAYEQYV. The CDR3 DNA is TGTGCCACCAGTGATTTTGGGCGGAAAGTCGCCTACGAGCAGTACGTC.

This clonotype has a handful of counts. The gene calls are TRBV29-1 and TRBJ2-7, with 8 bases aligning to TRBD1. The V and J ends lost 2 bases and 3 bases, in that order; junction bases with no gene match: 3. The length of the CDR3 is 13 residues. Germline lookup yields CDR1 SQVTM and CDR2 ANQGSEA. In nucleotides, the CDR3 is TGCAGCGTTGAACAGGGGGCCCTCTACGAGCAGTACTTC. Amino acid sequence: CSVEQGALYEQYF.

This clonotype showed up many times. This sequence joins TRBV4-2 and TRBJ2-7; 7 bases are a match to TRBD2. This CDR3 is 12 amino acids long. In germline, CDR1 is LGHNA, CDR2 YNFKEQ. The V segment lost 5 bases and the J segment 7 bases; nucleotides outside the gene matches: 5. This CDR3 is CASSGPGGEQYF. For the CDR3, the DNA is TGTGCCAGCAGCGGACCGGGGGGTGAGCAGTACTTC.